Each of the 2 T cell receptor beta chains below was sequenced from the same sample in a study of Graves' ophthalmopathy and Graves' hyperthyroidism. Amplification from RNA transcripts yielded the TCR beta CDR3 regions. First-round RT-PCR with HTBI primers preceded a second-round multiplex PCR. TCRdb re-derived calls from the multiplex PCR reads in MiXCR, one entry per CDR3 protein. Among about 14,000 distinct CDR3 sequences listed, approximately 53% were seen once. The sample was peripheral blood. These TCRs come from a woman aged 25-40 years with Graves' ophthalmopathy.

The chain has TRBV7-3 and TRBJ2-5; 15 bases fit TRBD2. V was clipped by 2 bases and J by 4 bases; unmatched bases: 8. The CDR3 runs to 18 residues. Germline values: CDR1 SGHTA, CDR2 FQGTGA. The CDR3 here is CASSLGLAGGRARETQYF. The CDR3 DNA sequence: TGTGCCAGCAGCTTAGGACTAGCGGGAGGGAGGGCTCGAGAGACCCAGTACTTC.

The sample holds a few counts of this clonotype. CDR3 sequence (DNA): TGTGCCAGTACCGGGCCCGGAACCTACGAGCAGTACTTC. This gives the protein CASTGPGTYEQYF. The rearrangement links TRBV19 to TRBJ2-7; no clear D gene. The CDR3 runs 13 residues. Germline V gene data show CDR1 as LNHDA and CDR2 as SQIVND (reference sequence). Trimming cost V 7 bases and J 2 bases, with 12 bases left between them.